The clone carrying this TCR beta chain was seen only a few times. TCRdb fed the RT-PCR reads into MiXCR, producing one record per CDR3 protein. Altogether about 680,000 distinct CDR3 sequences are present, approximately 14% being singletons, with the ten largest covering around 3.3%. This CDR3 contains 13 residues. The junction had 5 bases not matched to a gene; V was cut back by 6 bases and J by 6 bases. CDR1 KGHSH and CDR2 LQKENI come from the germline V gene. The V gene is TRBV18, the J gene TRBJ2-1; 7 bases map to TRBD1. The sequence was obtained from a female donor in good health, serving as a healthy control. Material for sequencing was memory CD4+ T cells from blood. This chain's CDR3 is CASSTGWGNEQFF. In nucleotides, the CDR3 is TGTGCCAGCTCGACAGGGTGGGGCAATGAGCAGTTCTTC.